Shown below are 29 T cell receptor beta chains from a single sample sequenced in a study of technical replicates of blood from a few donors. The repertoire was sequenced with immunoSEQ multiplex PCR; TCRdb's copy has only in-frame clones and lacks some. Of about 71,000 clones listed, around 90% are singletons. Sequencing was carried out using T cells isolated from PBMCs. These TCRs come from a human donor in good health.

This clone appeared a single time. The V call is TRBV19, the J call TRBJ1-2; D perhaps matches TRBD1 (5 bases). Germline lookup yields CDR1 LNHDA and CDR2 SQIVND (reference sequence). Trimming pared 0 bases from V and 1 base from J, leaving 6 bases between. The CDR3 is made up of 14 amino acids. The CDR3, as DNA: TGTGCCAGTAGTATAGATCAGGGTAACTATGGCTACACCTTC. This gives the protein CASSIDQGNYGYTF.

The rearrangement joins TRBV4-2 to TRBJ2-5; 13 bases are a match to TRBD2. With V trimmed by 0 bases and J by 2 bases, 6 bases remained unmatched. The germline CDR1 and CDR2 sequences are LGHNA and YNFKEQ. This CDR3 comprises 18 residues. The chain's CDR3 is CASSQDLLGLAGQETQYF. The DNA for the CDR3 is TGTGCCAGCAGCCAAGATCTTTTGGGACTAGCGGGGCAAGAGACCCAGTACTTC.

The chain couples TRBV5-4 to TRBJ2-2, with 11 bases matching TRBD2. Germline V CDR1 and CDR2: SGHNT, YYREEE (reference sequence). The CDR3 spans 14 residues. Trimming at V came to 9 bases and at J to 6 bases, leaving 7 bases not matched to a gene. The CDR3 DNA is TGTGCCATGGTAGCGGGAGGGTCAGCCGGGGAGCTGTTTTTT. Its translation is CAMVAGGSAGELFF. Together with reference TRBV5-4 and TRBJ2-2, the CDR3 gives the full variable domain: ETGVTQSPTHLIKTRGQQVTLRCSSQSGHNTVSWYQQALGQGPQFIFQYYREEENGRGNFPPRFSGLQFPNYSSELNVNALELDDSALYLCAMVAGGSAGELFFGEGSRLTVL.

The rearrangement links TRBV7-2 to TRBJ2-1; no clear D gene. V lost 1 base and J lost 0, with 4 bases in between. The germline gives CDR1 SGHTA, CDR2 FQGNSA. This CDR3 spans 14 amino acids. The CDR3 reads CASSLGSSYNEQFF. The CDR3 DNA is TGTGCCAGCAGCTTAGGGAGCTCCTACAATGAGCAGTTCTTC.

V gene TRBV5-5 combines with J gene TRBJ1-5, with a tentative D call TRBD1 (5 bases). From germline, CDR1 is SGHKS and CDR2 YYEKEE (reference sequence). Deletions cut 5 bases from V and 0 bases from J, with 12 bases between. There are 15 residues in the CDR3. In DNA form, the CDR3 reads TGTGCCAGCAGTCTCGGGGGATATAGCAATCAGCCCCAGCATTTT. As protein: CASSLGGYSNQPQHF. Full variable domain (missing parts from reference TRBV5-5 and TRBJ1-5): DAGVTQSPTHLIKTRGQQVTLRCSPISGHKSVSWYQQVLGQGPQFIFQYYEKEERGRGNFPDRFSARQFPNYSSELNVNALLLGDSALYLCASSLGGYSNQPQHFGDGTRLSIL.

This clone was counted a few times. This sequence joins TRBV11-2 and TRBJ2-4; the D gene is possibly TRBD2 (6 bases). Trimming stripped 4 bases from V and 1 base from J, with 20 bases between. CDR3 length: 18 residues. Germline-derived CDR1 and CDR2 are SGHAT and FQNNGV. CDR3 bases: TGTGCCAGCAGCTCCATAAAGTTCGGGGGTCGGGCCAAAAACATTCAGTACTTC. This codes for CASSSIKFGGRAKNIQYF.

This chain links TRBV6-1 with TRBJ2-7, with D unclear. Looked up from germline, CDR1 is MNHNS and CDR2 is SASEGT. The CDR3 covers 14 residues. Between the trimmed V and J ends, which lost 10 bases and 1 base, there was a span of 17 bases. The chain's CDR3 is CAILSPFPSYEQYF. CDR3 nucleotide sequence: TGTGCCATCCTATCCCCGTTTCCGTCCTACGAGCAGTACTTC.

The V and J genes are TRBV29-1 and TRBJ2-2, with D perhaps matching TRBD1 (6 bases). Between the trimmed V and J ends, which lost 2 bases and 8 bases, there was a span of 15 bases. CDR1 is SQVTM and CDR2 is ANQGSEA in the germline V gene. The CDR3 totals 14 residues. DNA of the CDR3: TGCAGCGTTGAAATGGGGGCAGTTTTTGGGGAGCTGTTTTTT. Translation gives CSVEMGAVFGELFF.

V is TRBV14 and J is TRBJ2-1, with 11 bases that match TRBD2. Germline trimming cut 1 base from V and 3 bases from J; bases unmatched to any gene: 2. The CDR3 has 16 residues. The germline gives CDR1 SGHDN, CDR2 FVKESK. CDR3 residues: CASSQVGLAVYNEQFF. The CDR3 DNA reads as TGTGCCAGCAGCCAAGTGGGACTAGCGGTCTACAATGAGCAGTTCTTC. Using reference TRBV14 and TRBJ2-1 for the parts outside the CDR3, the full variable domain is EAGVTQFPSHSVIEKGQTVTLRCDPISGHDNLYWYRRVMGKEIKFLLHFVKESKQDESGMPNNRFLAERTGGTYSTLKVQPAELEDSGVYFCASSQVGLAVYNEQFFGPGTRLTVL.

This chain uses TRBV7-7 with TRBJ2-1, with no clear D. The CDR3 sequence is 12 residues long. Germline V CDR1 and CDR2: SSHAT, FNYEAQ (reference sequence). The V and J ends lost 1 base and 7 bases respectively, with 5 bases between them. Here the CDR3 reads CASSLDGNEQFF. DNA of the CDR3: TGTGCCAGCAGCTTAGACGGGAATGAGCAGTTCTTC.

The CDR3 region has the DNA TGTGCCAGCAGTTTAGAGGAGAACACTGAAGCTTTCTTT. Amino acids: CASSLEENTEAFF. The chain couples TRBV27 to TRBJ1-1; D unresolved. Germline assignment: CDR1 MNHEY and CDR2 SMNVEV (reference sequence). V gave up 2 bases and J gave up 1 base, with 5 bases separating them. The CDR3 is made up of 13 amino acids.

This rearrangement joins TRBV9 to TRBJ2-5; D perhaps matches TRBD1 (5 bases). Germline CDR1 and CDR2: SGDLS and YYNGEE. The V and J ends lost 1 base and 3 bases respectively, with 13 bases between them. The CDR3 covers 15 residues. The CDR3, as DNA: TGTGCCAGCAGCGTAAGGGGAACTGCGGAAGAGACCCAGTACTTC. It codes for CASSVRGTAEETQYF.

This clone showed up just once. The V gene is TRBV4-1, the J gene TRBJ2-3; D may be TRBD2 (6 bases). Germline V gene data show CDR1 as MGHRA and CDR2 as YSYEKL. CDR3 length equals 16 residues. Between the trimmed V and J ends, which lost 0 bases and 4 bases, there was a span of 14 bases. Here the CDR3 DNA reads TGCGCCAGCAGCCAAGATTGGCGGGAAGGGGCAGATACGCAGTATTTT. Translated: CASSQDWREGADTQYF.

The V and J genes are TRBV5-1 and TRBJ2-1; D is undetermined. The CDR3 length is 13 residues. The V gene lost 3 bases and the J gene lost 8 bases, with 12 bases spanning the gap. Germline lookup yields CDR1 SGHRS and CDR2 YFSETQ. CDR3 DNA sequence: TGCGCCAGCAGCTCCCAGCGAGCAGATGAGCAGTTCTTC. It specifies CASSSQRADEQFF.

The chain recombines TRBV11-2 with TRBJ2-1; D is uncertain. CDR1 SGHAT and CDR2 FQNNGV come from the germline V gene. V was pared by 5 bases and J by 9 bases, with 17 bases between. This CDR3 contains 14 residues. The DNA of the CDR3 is TGTGCCAGCAGCCCCCGACGAGGTCTGGGTGAGCAGTTCTTC. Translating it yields CASSPRRGLGEQFF.

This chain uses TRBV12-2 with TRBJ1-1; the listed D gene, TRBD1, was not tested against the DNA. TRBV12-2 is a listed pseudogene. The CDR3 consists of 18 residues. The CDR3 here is CASRLVRTGGIYNTEAFF. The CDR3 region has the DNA TGTGCAAGTCGCTTAGTACGGACAGGGGGGATATATAACACTGAAGCTTTCTTT.

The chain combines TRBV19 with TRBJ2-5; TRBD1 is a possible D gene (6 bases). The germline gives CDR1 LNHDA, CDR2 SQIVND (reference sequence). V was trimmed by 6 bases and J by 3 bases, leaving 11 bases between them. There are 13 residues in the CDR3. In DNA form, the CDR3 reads TGTGCCAGTAGACAACAGGGAAAAGAGACCCAGTACTTC. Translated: CASRQQGKETQYF.

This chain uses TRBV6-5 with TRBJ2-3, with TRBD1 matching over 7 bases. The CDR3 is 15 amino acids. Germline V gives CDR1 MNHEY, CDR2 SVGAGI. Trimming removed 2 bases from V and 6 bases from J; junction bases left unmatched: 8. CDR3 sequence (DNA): TGTGCCAGCAGTTACATACGAAAGGGACAGGATACGCAGTATTTT. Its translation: CASSYIRKGQDTQYF.

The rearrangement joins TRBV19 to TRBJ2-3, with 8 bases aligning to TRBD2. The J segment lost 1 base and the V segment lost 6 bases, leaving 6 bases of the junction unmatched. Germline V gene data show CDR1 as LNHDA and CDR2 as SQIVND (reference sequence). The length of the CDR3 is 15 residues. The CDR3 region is CASSPAGVGTDTQYF. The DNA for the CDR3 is TGTGCCAGTAGCCCAGCGGGGGTTGGCACAGATACGCAGTATTTT.

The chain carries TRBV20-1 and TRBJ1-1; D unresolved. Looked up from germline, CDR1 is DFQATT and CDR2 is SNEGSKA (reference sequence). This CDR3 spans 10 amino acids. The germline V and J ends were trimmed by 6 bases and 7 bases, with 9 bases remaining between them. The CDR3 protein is CSAPVVEAFF. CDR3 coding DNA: TGCAGTGCGCCAGTGGTTGAAGCTTTCTTT.

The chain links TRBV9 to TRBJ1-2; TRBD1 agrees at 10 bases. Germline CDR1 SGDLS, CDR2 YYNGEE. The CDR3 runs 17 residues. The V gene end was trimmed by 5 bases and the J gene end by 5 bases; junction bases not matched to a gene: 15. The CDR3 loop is CASSSPRTRDRGYGYTF. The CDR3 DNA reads TGTGCCAGCAGTTCACCTCGAACCCGGGACAGGGGATATGGCTACACCTTC.

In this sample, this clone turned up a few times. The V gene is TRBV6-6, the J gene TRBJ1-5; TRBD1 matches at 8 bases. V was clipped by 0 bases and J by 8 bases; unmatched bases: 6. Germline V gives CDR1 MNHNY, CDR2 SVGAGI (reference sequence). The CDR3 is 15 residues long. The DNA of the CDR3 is TGTGCCAGCAGTTACTCTTTGACAGGGGATGAGCCCCAGCATTTT. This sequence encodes CASSYSLTGDEPQHF.

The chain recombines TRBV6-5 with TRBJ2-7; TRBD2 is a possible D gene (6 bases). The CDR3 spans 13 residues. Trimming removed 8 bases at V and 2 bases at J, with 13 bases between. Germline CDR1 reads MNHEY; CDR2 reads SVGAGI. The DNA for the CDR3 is TGTGCCAGCGGAGGGGCAGCCACCTACGAGCAGTACTTC. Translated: CASGGAATYEQYF.

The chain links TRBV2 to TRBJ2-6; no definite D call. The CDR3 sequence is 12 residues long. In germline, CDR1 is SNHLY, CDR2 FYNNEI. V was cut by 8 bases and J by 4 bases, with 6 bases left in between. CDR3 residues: CASYTGANVLTF. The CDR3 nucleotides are TGTGCCAGCTACACCGGGGCCAACGTCCTGACTTTC.

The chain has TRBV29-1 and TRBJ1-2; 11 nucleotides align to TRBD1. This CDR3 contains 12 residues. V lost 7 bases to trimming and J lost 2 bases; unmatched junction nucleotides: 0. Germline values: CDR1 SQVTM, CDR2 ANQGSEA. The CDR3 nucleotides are TGCAGCGGGACAGGGGGCAACTATGGCTACACCTTC. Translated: CSGTGGNYGYTF. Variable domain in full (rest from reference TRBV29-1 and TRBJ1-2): SAVISQKPSRDICQRGTSLTIQCQVDSQVTMMFWYRQQPGQSLTLIATANQGSEATYESGFVIDKFPISRPNLTFSTLTVSNMSPEDSSIYLCSGTGGNYGYTFGSGTRLTVV.

The CDR3 region is CASRDSFNEKLFF. CDR3 sequence (DNA): TGTGCCAGCAGGGACAGCTTTAATGAAAAACTGTTTTTT. The chain uses TRBV28 and TRBJ1-4; possible D gene TRBD1, 6 bases. This CDR3 comprises 13 residues. Germline V gene lookup returns CDR1 MDHEN and CDR2 SYDVKM. The ends were cut back, 6 bases at V and 4 bases at J, with 9 bases in the middle.

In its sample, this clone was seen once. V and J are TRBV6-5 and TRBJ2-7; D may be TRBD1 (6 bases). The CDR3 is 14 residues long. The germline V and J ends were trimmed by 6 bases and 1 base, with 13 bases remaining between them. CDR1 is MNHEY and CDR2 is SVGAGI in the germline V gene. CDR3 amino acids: CASSPGQPSYEQYF. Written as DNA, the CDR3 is TGTGCCAGCAGCCCCGGACAGCCTTCCTACGAGCAGTACTTC.

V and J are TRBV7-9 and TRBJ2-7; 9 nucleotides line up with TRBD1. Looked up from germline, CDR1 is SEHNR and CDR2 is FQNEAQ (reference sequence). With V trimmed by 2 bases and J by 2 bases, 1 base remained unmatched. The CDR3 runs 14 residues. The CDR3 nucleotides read TGTGCCAGCAGCTTATGGGACAGGGCCTACGAGCAGTACTTC. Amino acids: CASSLWDRAYEQYF.

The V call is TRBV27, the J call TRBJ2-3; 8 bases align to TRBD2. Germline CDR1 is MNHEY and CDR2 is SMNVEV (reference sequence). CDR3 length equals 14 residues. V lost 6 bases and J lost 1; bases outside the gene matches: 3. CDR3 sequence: CASRILAGTDTQYF. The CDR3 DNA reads TGTGCCAGCAGAATACTAGCGGGCACAGATACGCAGTATTTT.